This is a list of T cell receptor beta chains from one sample in a study of cytomegalovirus exposure and HLA in healthy donors. Generated by immunoSEQ multiplex PCR, the TCRdb table keeps only in-frame clones and is missing some. This sample has more than 90,000 clones, with around 76% found just once. The material sequenced was PBMCs. These receptors were obtained from a human donor in good health. The CDR3 runs from the conserved cysteine through the conserved F or W. A D gene is named only where the DNA matches it firmly. Size tells how often a clone was seen (once, few, many) or the class of an expanded clone, and some rows leave it out.

D	V	size	J	DNA	CDR3
TRBD1	TRBV5-6	once	TRBJ2-7	TGTGCCAGCAGTTCCGGGACAGGGGCCTACGAGCAGTACTTC	CASSSGTGAYEQYF
.	TRBV19	.	TRBJ2-7	TGTGCCAGTAGCCGGGGGGCGTTGTACGAGCAGTACTTC	CASSRGALYEQYF
.	TRBV12-5	.	TRBJ1-3	TGTGCTAGTGGTTTAGCCGTCTCTGGAAACACCATATATTTT	CASGLAVSGNTIYF
TRBD1	TRBV9	.	TRBJ2-2	TGTGCCAGCAGCGTAGGGACAGGGGTCCCCGGGGAGCTGTTTTTT	CASSVGTGVPGELFF
TRBD1	TRBV29-1	.	TRBJ1-2	TGCAGCGTTGAGGGGGGCAGGGGGTACGAGTATGGCTACACCTTC	CSVEGGRGYEYGYTF
TRBD1	TRBV27	.	TRBJ2-2	TGTGCCAGCAGTTTATCCCCGGGACAGGGGCGTCGGGGCGGGGAGCTGTTTTTT	CASSLSPGQGRRGGELFF
.	TRBV4-1	.	TRBJ1-2	TGCGCCAGCAGCCAAGAACAGGCCCGTGGCTACACCTTC	CASSQEQARGYTF
.	TRBV5-1	.	TRBJ2-3	TGCGCCAGCAGCTTGGTCCTAGGAGATACGCAGTATTTT	CASSLVLGDTQYF
.	TRBV2	.	TRBJ2-3	TGTGCCAGCGCGGCCTATACGCAGTATTTT	CASAAYTQYF
.	TRBV5-1	few	TRBJ2-7	TGCGCCAGCAGCCCCGAGCCAGGGGCCTACGAGCAGTACTTC	CASSPEPGAYEQYF
.	TRBV15	.	TRBJ1-1	TGTGCCACCAGCAGGGAACAGGAGAACACTGAAGCTTTCTTT	CATSREQENTEAFF
TRBD1	TRBV5-8	.	TRBJ2-3	TGTGCCAGCAGCTCCGGGACAGGATCCACAGATACGCAGTATTTT	CASSSGTGSTDTQYF
.	TRBV11-2	.	TRBJ2-7	TGTGCCAGCAGCCTGCTCCACGCCGGGGTCTACGAGCAGTACTTC	CASSLLHAGVYEQYF
.	TRBV30	.	TRBJ1-1	TGTGCCTGGACGCAAGTCGGGGGTACATTACTAACGAACACTGAAGCTTTCTTT	CAWTQVGGTLLTNTEAFF
TRBD1	TRBV2	.	TRBJ2-5	TGTGCCAGCAGTGTACAAAACAGGGGGCTGCGTTGGGAGACCCAGTACTTC	CASSVQNRGLRWETQYF
.	TRBV9	.	TRBJ1-4	TGTGCCAGCAGCCCGACTCGGTCGGGGGGGGGTGAAAAACTGTTTTTT	CASSPTRSGGGEKLFF
.	TRBV5-1	.	TRBJ2-7	TGCGCCAGCAGCCCTGGCGGGGTCGAAGTCTACGAGCAGTACTTC	CASSPGGVEVYEQYF
.	TRBV6-5	.	TRBJ2-3	TGTGCCAGCAGCAACACAGATACGCAGTATTTT	CASSNTDTQYF
.	TRBV5-5	.	TRBJ1-2	TGTGCCAGCAGCTTGGGGGGAGAGATGAACTATGGCTACACCTTC	CASSLGGEMNYGYTF
.	TRBV12-2	.	TRBJ2-7	TGTGCAAGTCGCAGAGACAGGTTAATGGCCTACGAGCAGTACTTC	CASRRDRLMAYEQYF
.	TRBV6-6	.	TRBJ2-2	TGTGCCAGCAGTCGGGACTTTACTGACACCGGGGAGCTGTTTTTT	CASSRDFTDTGELFF
.	TRBV19	.	TRBJ1-1	TGTGCCAGTAGTCCACAGATACCGAACACTGAAGCTTTCTTT	CASSPQIPNTEAFF
TRBD2	TRBV7-9	many	TRBJ2-5	TGTGCCAGCAGCCTCGGGACTAGCGGCCAAGAGACCCAGTACTTC	CASSLGTSGQETQYF
TRBD2	TRBV19	.	TRBJ2-7	TGTGCCAGCTCGATAGCGGGCCCCTACGAGCAGTACTTC	CASSIAGPYEQYF
.	TRBV6-5	few	TRBJ1-2	TGTGCCAGCAGTTCACAGGGATTCGGTGGCTACACCTTC	CASSSQGFGGYTF
TRBD1	TRBV19	.	TRBJ2-4	TGTGCCAGTAGTACGGGACAGAACAAAAACATTCAGTACTTC	CASSTGQNKNIQYF
.	TRBV7-9	few	TRBJ1-5	TGTGCCAGCAGTCCTAACTATAGCAATCAGCCCCAGCATTTT	CASSPNYSNQPQHF
.	TRBV11-2	.	TRBJ1-2	TGTGCCAGCAGTAACACAGGGTCGCCAGAACCCAACAGCGGCTACACCTTC	CASSNTGSPEPNSGYTF
.	TRBV7-8	.	TRBJ1-3	TGTGCCAGCAGCCCCGGCAGGTTTGGAAACACCATATATTTT	CASSPGRFGNTIYF
TRBD2	TRBV7-2	.	TRBJ2-5	TGTGCCAGCAGCTTAGCTCTACGGGAGGGCCGGGGGACCCAGTACTTC	CASSLALREGRGTQYF
.	TRBV21-1	.	TRBJ2-2	TGTGCCAGCAGCACCCCGGGACTAGCGGGGGCGGGGGAGCTGTTTTTT	CASSTPGLAGAGELFF
.	TRBV7-2	.	TRBJ2-1	TGTGCCAGCAGCTTTATAGCGGAATTCTACAATGAGCAGTTCTTC	CASSFIAEFYNEQFF
.	TRBV4-3	.	TRBJ1-1	TGCGCCAGCAGCCAAGATCCGGCAGGTAAAGTACAAGCTTTCTTT	CASSQDPAGKVQAFF
.	TRBV19	.	TRBJ2-3	TGTGCCAGTAGTATCAAGCTTCGCGGGACTGCAGATACGCAGTATTTT	CASSIKLRGTADTQYF
.	TRBV19	.	TRBJ2-5	TGTGCCAGTAGTAGCTGGGACATACAAGAGACCCAGTACTTC	CASSSWDIQETQYF
TRBD1	TRBV10-3	.	TRBJ1-6	TGTGCCGTTGGGACAGGCGATAATTCACCCCTCCACTTT	CAVGTGDNSPLHF
TRBD2	TRBV11-2	.	TRBJ2-3	TGTGCCAGCAGCTTAGCGACTAGCGGGAGGTGCCCGGTCACAGATACGCAGTATTTT	CASSLATSGRCPVTDTQYF
.	TRBV5-8	.	TRBJ1-5	TGTGCCAGCAGCCCCGGACAGAGGGCAGGTCAGCCCCAGCATTTT	CASSPGQRAGQPQHF
TRBD2	TRBV4-1	few	TRBJ2-1	TGCGCCAGCAGCCCTTCCGGACTAGCGGGGTCTTTCATTGGTGAGCAGTTCTTC	CASSPSGLAGSFIGEQFF
TRBD1	TRBV5-1	.	TRBJ1-1	TGCGCCAGCAGCACTTCAGGGGGCATAGGCACTGAAGCTTTCTTT	CASSTSGGIGTEAFF
.	TRBV30	few	TRBJ2-7	TGTGCCTGGAGTGTCGCCAGCTACGAGCAGTACTTC	CAWSVASYEQYF
.	TRBV6-5	.	TRBJ2-3	TGTGCCAGCAGTGGACAAGGTAGAAGGACGCAGTATTTT	CASSGQGRRTQYF
TRBD2	TRBV2	.	TRBJ2-1	TGTGCCAGCAGTGAACCGGGACTAGCGGGAGTGGCTCCGGGGGCTAATGAGCAGTTCTTC	CASSEPGLAGVAPGANEQFF
.	TRBV6-5	few	TRBJ2-7	TGTGCCAGCAGTTACCTCTACGAGCAGTACTTC	CASSYLYEQYF
TRBD1	TRBV6-5	few	TRBJ1-1	TGTGCCAGCAGCCAGAACCGGGACAGGGTGTTCTTC	CASSQNRDRVFF